This record covers a single TCR beta chain. This CDR3 is built from 15 residues. The V gene end was trimmed by 0 bases and the J gene end by 7 bases; junction bases not matched to a gene: 4. In germline, CDR1 is KGHSH, CDR2 LQKENI. This sample was included in a study of blood T cell repertoires in COVID-19. Study summary: Samples representing acute and convalescent COVID-19 were sourced from the United States, Italy and Spain. From T cells, B-cell-depleted T cells, or PBMCs came the material, which was cDNA or gDNA.

Authors' analysis steps: For nucleated cells, counts were estimated from reference gene primer amplification. The repertoire was sequenced with immunoSEQ multiplex PCR; TCRdb's copy has only in-frame clones and lacks some. The D gene and trimming were derived from the DNA, and the V and J assignments and clone size from that table. The profile covers approximately 180,000 clones, with approximately 83% appearing a single time and more than 2.5% taken by the ten largest. The V and J genes are TRBV18 and TRBJ1-4; the match to TRBD1 covers 8 bases. The sequence came from a man in his sixties with acute or convalescent COVID-19. The sample comprised peripheral blood. CDR3 sequence reads: CASSPPQGAREKLFF. CDR3 coding DNA: TGTGCCAGCTCACCACCCCAGGGGGCGCGTGAAAAACTGTTTTTT.